The 9 T cell receptor beta chains below were found in one sample sequenced in a study of regulatory T cells in long-lasting Graves disease. The authors built TCR beta libraries using iRepertoire HTBI primers and Arm-PCR of CDR3 regions. Using its own MiXCR run on the multiplex PCR reads, TCRdb lists one record per CDR3 protein. Altogether fewer than 650,000 distinct CDR3 sequences are present, approximately 15% being singletons, with the ten largest covering approximately 20%. Time point meaning: newly diagnosed GD, antithyroid drugs for less than 3 months. Isolated PBMC RNA provided the starting material for the TCR library. This sample also appeared in a second study, on T cells in Graves' hyperthyroidism and ophthalmopathy.

The sample was peripheral blood mononuclear cells (PBMCs), taken at new diagnosis, from a patient treated with antithyroid drugs. These receptors originate from a woman in her thirties with Graves disease.

The rearrangement uses TRBV11-2 and TRBJ2-1; D is undetermined. The germline V gene encodes CDR1 SGHAT and CDR2 FQNNGV. With 5 bases removed from V and 3 bases from J, the gap between germline ends came to 14 bases. The CDR3 contains 15 residues. CDR3 DNA sequence: TGTGCCAGCAGCCCCGCGGACCTAAACTACAATGAGCAGTTCTTC. Its translation is CASSPADLNYNEQFF. Based on the CDR3 plus reference TRBV11-2 and TRBJ2-1, the full variable domain is EAGVAQSPRYKIIEKRQSVAFWCNPISGHATLYWYQQILGQGPKLLIQFQNNGVVDDSQLPKDRFSAERLKGVDSTLKIQPAKLEDSAVYLCASSPADLNYNEQFFGPGTRLTVL.

This clonotype was counted between two and nine times. This sequence joins TRBV30 and TRBJ1-3, with 11 bases matching TRBD1. Germline V gene lookup returns CDR1 GTSNPN and CDR2 SVGIG (reference sequence). This CDR3 is 15 amino acids long. V gave up 2 bases and J gave up 6 bases; unmatched junction bases: 6. CDR3 loop: CAWSRTGGPENTIYF. CDR3 coding DNA: TGTGCCTGGAGTAGGACAGGGGGCCCCGAAAACACCATATATTTT.

The chain has TRBV6-2 or TRBV6-3 and TRBJ1-4; D is unclear. Germline V gene sequence: CDR1 MNHEY, CDR2 SVGEGT. The CDR3 extends over 14 amino acids. Trimming pared 2 bases from V and 3 bases from J, leaving 7 bases between. CDR3 nucleotide sequence: TGTGCCAGCAGTTACGCCAGACCTAATGAAAAACTGTTTTTT. Its protein is CASSYARPNEKLFF.

This clonotype showed up many times. The gene calls are TRBV10-3 and TRBJ1-2; D unresolved. Germline loops: CDR1 ENHRY, CDR2 SYGVKD. The ends were cut back, 3 bases at V and 8 bases at J, with 13 bases in the middle. This CDR3 is built from 13 residues. The CDR3 loop is CAISDDPGRGYTF. DNA for the CDR3: TGTGCCATCAGTGACGACCCCGGGAGAGGCTACACCTTC.

This clonotype was observed at least ten times. The chain combines TRBV20-1 with TRBJ2-1; D gene unclear. The CDR3 length is 12 residues. Per the germline V gene, CDR1 is DFQATT and CDR2 is SNEGSKA (reference sequence). V lost 3 bases and J lost 4, with 7 bases in between. CDR3 sequence (DNA): TGCAGTGCTAGCGTCTTATACAATGAGCAGTTCTTC. This codes for CSASVLYNEQFF.

The chain couples TRBV12-3 or TRBV12-4 to TRBJ1-1; D perhaps matches TRBD1 (6 bases). Trimming pared 6 bases from V and 0 bases from J, leaving 17 bases between. The CDR3 runs to 16 residues. The CDR3 DNA is TGTGCCAGCAGCCAAGACCCACAGGGCATGAACACTGAAGCTTTCTTT. Residues: CASSQDPQGMNTEAFF.

This clonotype was seen more than once but under ten times. J is TRBJ1-1 and V is TRBV5-1; D might be TRBD1 (5 bases). The germline V gene has CDR1 SGHRS and CDR2 YFSETQ. This CDR3 is built from 15 residues. Trimming pared 4 bases from V and 0 bases from J, leaving 13 bases between. This CDR3 is CASSPQGAVNTEAFF. CDR3 sequence (DNA): TGCGCCAGCAGCCCGCAAGGGGCCGTGAACACTGAAGCTTTCTTT.

This clonotype came up many times. This chain's CDR3 is CASKRDGYYGYTF. The CDR3 DNA reads as TGTGCCAGCAAACGAGACGGATACTATGGCTACACCTTC. The chain has TRBV6-1 and TRBJ1-2; D is undetermined. V shed 7 bases and J shed 3 bases, with 12 bases lying between them. The CDR3 loop spans 13 amino acids. The germline CDR1 and CDR2 sequences are MNHNS and SASEGT.

Many counts were recorded for this clonotype. The chain uses TRBV2 and TRBJ2-7, with 7 bases fitting TRBD1. The CDR3 is made up of 12 amino acids. CDR1 and CDR2 (germline): SNHLY, FYNNEI. With V trimmed by 7 bases and J by 4 bases, 4 bases remained unmatched. Here the CDR3 reads CASTRDRYEQYF. The DNA for the CDR3 is TGTGCCAGCACCCGGGACAGATACGAGCAGTACTTC.